Following are 13 T cell receptor beta chains from one sample sequenced in a study of somatic mutations in cytotoxic T cells in rheumatoid arthritis. Repertoires were generated with immunoSEQ multiplex PCR, while TCRdb's copy carries only in-frame clones and drops some. The table lists 20,000 or so clones, around 79% of them singletons. Sequencing input: CD8+ T cells sorted from blood. Source of these receptors: a woman between 50 and 59 years old in good health.

The chain joins TRBV27 to TRBJ2-7, with 8 bases lining up with TRBD2. The CDR3 consists of 14 residues. Germline CDR1 is MNHEY and CDR2 is SMNVEV (reference sequence). V shed 5 bases, J shed 3 bases, and the junction held 6 bases outside the gene matches. DNA of the CDR3: TGTGCCAGCAGTCCAAAGGGACTAGACTACGAGCAGTACTTC. This codes for CASSPKGLDYEQYF.

V usage is TRBV2 and J usage is TRBJ1-4; 9 bases map to TRBD1. The CDR3 loop spans 15 amino acids. CDR1 and CDR2 (germline): SNHLY, FYNNEI. V gave up 5 bases and J gave up 7 bases; unmatched junction bases: 8. The CDR3 reads CASSTGGRASEKLFF. The DNA of the CDR3 is TGTGCCAGCAGTACAGGGGGCAGGGCGTCTGAAAAACTGTTTTTT. The variable domain in full, with the rest retrieved from reference TRBV2 and TRBJ1-4, is EPEVTQTPSHQVTQMGQEVILRCVPISNHLYFYWYRQILGQKVEFLVSFYNNEISEKSEIFDDQFSVERPDGSNFTLKIRSTKLEDSAMYFCASSTGGRASEKLFFGSGTQLSVL.

The chain combines TRBV5-4 with TRBJ2-1; maybe TRBD2 (6 bases). Germline CDR1 reads SGHNT; CDR2 reads YYREEE (reference sequence). Trimming shortened V by 3 bases and J by 9 bases, and 10 bases separated the two germline ends. The CDR3 spans 12 residues. This chain's CDR3 is CASSWGLGEQFF. In nucleotides, the CDR3 is TGTGCCAGCAGCTGGGGACTGGGTGAGCAGTTCTTC.

The J gene is TRBJ1-2, the V gene TRBV4-1; a possible D gene is TRBD1 (5 bases). This CDR3 spans 19 amino acids. V was shortened by 2 bases and J by 4 bases, with 26 bases between the two germline ends. Germline CDR1 is MGHRA and CDR2 is YSYEKL. In nucleotides, the CDR3 is TGCGCCAGCAGCCAATTCCCAATGGGGGGAAAAACTCTGAGCTATGGCTACACCTTC. This encodes CASSQFPMGGKTLSYGYTF.

V gene TRBV6-5 combines with J gene TRBJ1-2; perhaps TRBD1 as D (6 bases). This CDR3 comprises 13 residues. In germline, CDR1 is MNHEY, CDR2 SVGAGI. V was shortened by 6 bases and J by 1 base, with 9 bases between the two germline ends. DNA of the CDR3: TGTGCCAGCAGCCCGGGACATAACTATGGCTACACCTTC. Its translation is CASSPGHNYGYTF.

Relative to its sample, this clone is medium-sized. This chain joins TRBV19 and TRBJ1-5; TRBD1 matches 7 bases. Germline lookup yields CDR1 LNHDA and CDR2 SQIVND (reference sequence). This CDR3 has 15 amino acids. The J segment lost 0 bases and the V segment lost 5 bases, leaving 4 bases of the junction unmatched. CDR3 loop: CASSRGQHSNQPQHF. For the CDR3, the DNA is TGTGCCAGTAGTCGGGGACAGCATAGCAATCAGCCCCAGCATTTT.

This clone was seen only once. This chain links TRBV13 with TRBJ2-2; 9 bases align to TRBD1. CDR1 is PRHDT and CDR2 is FYEKMQ in the germline V gene (reference sequence). There are 17 residues in the CDR3. V lost 4 bases, J lost 0 bases, and 6 bases stayed unmatched. CDR3 in amino acids: CASSSDRGPSNTGELFF. CDR3 nucleotide sequence: TGTGCCAGCAGCTCGGACAGGGGCCCCTCGAACACCGGGGAGCTGTTTTTT.

This clone was observed a handful of times. The rearrangement joins TRBV27 to TRBJ1-1, with 8 bases fitting TRBD1. CDR1 and CDR2 (germline): MNHEY, SMNVEV (reference sequence). This CDR3 contains 16 residues. J gave up 1 base and V 2 bases, and 6 bases lay outside the gene matches. This CDR3 reads CASSLVTGAPNTEAFF. Written as DNA, the CDR3 is TGTGCCAGCAGTTTAGTGACAGGGGCACCGAACACTGAAGCTTTCTTT.

V and J are TRBV5-1 and TRBJ1-6; D not resolved. The germline V and J ends were trimmed by 3 bases and 7 bases, with 8 bases remaining between them. The CDR3 consists of 13 residues. Per germline, CDR1 SGHRS and CDR2 YFSETQ. CDR3 DNA sequence: TGCGCCAGCAGCTCCAAACAAAATTCACCCCTCCACTTT. Its protein product is CASSSKQNSPLHF.

The chain uses TRBV6-5 and TRBJ2-1; D is unclear. Germline CDR1 is MNHEY and CDR2 is SVGAGI. This CDR3 contains 15 residues. Trimming took 0 bases from V and 0 from J, leaving 6 bases between them. CDR3 nucleotide sequence: TGTGCCAGCAGTTACTCGGGGTTCTCCTACAATGAGCAGTTCTTC. Protein: CASSYSGFSYNEQFF.

The chain couples TRBV4-2 to TRBJ1-1; weak D call: TRBD1 (5 bases). The V and J ends lost 0 bases and 6 bases respectively, with 11 bases between them. The CDR3 loop spans 14 amino acids. Germline values: CDR1 LGHNA, CDR2 YNFKEQ. In DNA form, the CDR3 reads TGTGCCAGCAGCCAAGAGCGGGGAGGGGCTGAAGCTTTCTTT. Translated, it gives CASSQERGGAEAFF.

This clone was seen a handful of times. CDR3 residues: CASSSGTGGGAFF. CDR3 DNA: TGCGCCAGCAGCTCCGGGACAGGCGGGGGAGCTTTCTTT. This chain joins TRBV10-2 and TRBJ1-1; 8 positions agree with TRBD1. CDR1 is WSHSY and CDR2 is SAAADI in the germline V gene. This CDR3 has 13 residues. V gave up 6 bases and J gave up 10 bases; unmatched junction bases: 10.

This rearrangement joins TRBV30 to TRBJ2-7; D might be TRBD1 (5 bases). The CDR3 length is 12 residues. Trimming removed 3 bases at V and 2 bases at J, with 8 bases between. Germline assignment: CDR1 GTSNPN and CDR2 SVGIG (reference sequence). The CDR3 DNA reads as TGTGCCTGGAGGGACAAAACCTACGAGCAGTACTTC. Translation gives CAWRDKTYEQYF.